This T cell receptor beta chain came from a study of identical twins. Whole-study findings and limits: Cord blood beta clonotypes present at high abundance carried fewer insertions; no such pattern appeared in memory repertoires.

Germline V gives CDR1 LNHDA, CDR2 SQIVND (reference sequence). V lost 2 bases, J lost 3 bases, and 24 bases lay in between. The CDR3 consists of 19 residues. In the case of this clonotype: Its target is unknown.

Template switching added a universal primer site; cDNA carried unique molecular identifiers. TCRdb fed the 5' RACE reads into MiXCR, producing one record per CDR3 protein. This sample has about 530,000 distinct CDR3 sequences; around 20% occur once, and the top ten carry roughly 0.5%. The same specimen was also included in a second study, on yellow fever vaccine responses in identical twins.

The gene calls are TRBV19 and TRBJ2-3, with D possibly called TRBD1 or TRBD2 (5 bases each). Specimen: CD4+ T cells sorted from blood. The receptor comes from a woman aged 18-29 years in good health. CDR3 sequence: CASSILIRSRGRDTDTQYF. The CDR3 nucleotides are TGTGCCAGTAGTATATTAATCCGGTCTAGGGGACGAGATACAGATACGCAGTATTTT.